These 21 T cell receptor beta chains were all obtained from the same sample, sequenced in a study of Ad26.COV2.S vaccination and SARS-CoV-2 variants. Treatment in this sample: approximately 18 received Ad26.COV2.S at low or high dose, single or two shots; several received placebo; per-sample allocation not given. At day 63 after the first vaccine or placebo injection, samples were drawn. TCRdb's copy holds only in-frame clones and misses some; the assay was immunoSEQ multiplex PCR. This repertoire shows a few hundred thousand clones, roughly 90% found once; its top ten account for about 5%. The sample consisted of peripheral blood, taken in a trial of Ad26.COV2.S vaccine versus placebo. The receptors originated from a person between 18 and 65 years old who received the Ad26.COV2.S COVID-19 vaccine or a placebo.

This chain joins TRBV7-9 and TRBJ2-5; D is possibly TRBD1 or TRBD2 (6 bases each). This CDR3 comprises 14 residues. Germline V gene lookup returns CDR1 SEHNR and CDR2 FQNEAQ (reference sequence). V lost 2 bases and J lost 5, with 12 bases in between. The CDR3 sequence: CASSLWGADETQYF. CDR3 nucleotide sequence: TGTGCCAGCAGCTTATGGGGGGCGGATGAGACCCAGTACTTC.

The chain carries TRBV11-3 and TRBJ2-3; D is ambiguous. The CDR3 totals 15 residues. Germline assignment: CDR1 SGHNT and CDR2 YENEEA. V lost 5 bases and J 2 bases, leaving 14 bases between the germline ends. The CDR3 DNA sequence: TGTGCCAGCAGCCATAAGCGTTCCCACACAGATACGCAGTATTTT. Amino acid sequence: CASSHKRSHTDTQYF.

This clone was seen more than once but under ten times. V usage is TRBV30 and J usage is TRBJ2-7; 7 nucleotides line up with TRBD1. Per germline, CDR1 GTSNPN and CDR2 SVGIG (reference sequence). This CDR3 is 12 amino acids long. J gave up 4 bases and V 1 base, and 1 base lay outside the gene matches. The CDR3 loop reads CAWSGDRYEQYV. The CDR3 nucleotides read TGTGCCTGGAGTGGGGACAGATACGAGCAGTACGTC.

The chain uses TRBV25-1 and TRBJ2-7; 9 bases are a match to TRBD1. The CDR3 totals 16 residues. Germline loops: CDR1 MGHDK, CDR2 SYGVNS. The J segment lost 3 bases and the V segment lost 2 bases, leaving 8 bases of the junction unmatched. CDR3: CASSEVNRGPIYEQYF. CDR3 in DNA: TGTGCCAGCAGTGAAGTGAACAGGGGGCCCATCTACGAGCAGTACTTC.

V usage is TRBV29-1 and J usage is TRBJ1-2; possible D gene TRBD1, 6 bases. CDR1 is SQVTM, CDR2 ANQGSEA, per germline. The CDR3 has 13 residues. Trimming pared 7 bases from V and 8 bases from J, leaving 20 bases between. The CDR3, as DNA: TGCAGCGCTGGGGACACGGTTATAGGGGGCTACACCTTC. This encodes CSAGDTVIGGYTF.

This clone is a singleton in its sample. V gene TRBV5-1 combines with J gene TRBJ2-5; 9 bases map to TRBD2. Germline V lookup: CDR1 SGHRS, CDR2 YFSETQ. V lost 4 bases, J lost 5 bases, and 12 bases stayed unmatched. The CDR3 consists of 16 residues. The CDR3 nucleotides are TGCGCCAGCAGCCATCATCGCGGGGGGGCCCGGGAGACCCAGTACTTC. Translation: CASSHHRGGARETQYF. The full variable domain, its missing parts supplied by reference TRBV5-1 and TRBJ2-5, is KAGVTQTPRYLIKTRGQQVTLSCSPISGHRSVSWYQQTPGQGLQFLFEYFSETQRNKGNFPGRFSGRQFSNSRSEMNVSTLELGDSALYLCASSHHRGGARETQYFGPGTRLLVL.

The rearrangement links TRBV3-1 (or the pseudogene TRBV3-2) to TRBJ2-3; 7 bases map to TRBD2. With 6 bases clipped from V and 4 bases from J, the junction kept 4 bases outside the gene matches. The V gene's germline CDR1 is LGHDT and CDR2 YNNKEL (reference sequence). CDR3 length: 13 amino acids. The CDR3 sequence: CASRRTSADTQYF. The DNA for the CDR3 is TGTGCCAGCAGAAGAACTAGCGCAGATACGCAGTATTTT.

This chain links TRBV19 with TRBJ2-5; D is uncertain. Germline CDR1 and CDR2: LNHDA and SQIVND (reference sequence). V was pared by 5 bases and J by 4 bases, with 14 bases between. CDR3 length equals 14 residues. The CDR3 DNA reads TGTGCCAGTAGTTCCCTCAGGTCGGGAGAGACCCAGTACTTC. Translation: CASSSLRSGETQYF.

This clone was seen just once. The genes are TRBV5-1 and TRBJ2-1; D is unresolved. The CDR3 loop spans 15 amino acids. Germline CDR1 and CDR2: SGHRS and YFSETQ. V was trimmed by 0 bases and J by 1 base, leaving 8 bases between them. In DNA, the CDR3 is TGCGCCAGCAGCTTGGCTCTGCCATCCTACAATGAGCAGTTCTTC. Translated: CASSLALPSYNEQFF.

The chain links TRBV11-2 to TRBJ1-4; TRBD1 aligns across 9 bases. The germline gives CDR1 SGHAT, CDR2 FQNNGV. Losses at the gene ends were 4 bases for V and 7 bases for J; bases not matched to a gene: 7. The CDR3 is 15 residues long. CDR3: CASSSLQGAFEKLFF. DNA of the CDR3: TGTGCCAGCAGCTCCCTACAGGGGGCTTTTGAAAAACTGTTTTTT.

The chain joins TRBV9 to TRBJ1-1; the D is unclear. Germline CDR1 is SGDLS and CDR2 is YYNGEE. The length of the CDR3 is 14 residues. The germline V and J ends were trimmed by 2 bases and 3 bases, with 11 bases remaining between them. The CDR3 here is CASSVRGTDTEAFF. CDR3 nucleotide sequence: TGTGCCAGCAGCGTCCGAGGAACCGACACTGAAGCTTTCTTT.

This chain links TRBV6-4 with TRBJ2-1; possible D gene TRBD2, 5 bases. The germline V gene has CDR1 MRHNA and CDR2 SNTAGT. The germline V and J ends were trimmed by 6 bases and 1 base, with 13 bases remaining between them. This CDR3 contains 15 residues. The CDR3 region has the DNA TGTGCCAGCAGCGAGGAAAGCGGTTCCTACAATGAGCAGTTCTTC. Amino acid sequence: CASSEESGSYNEQFF.

In this sample, this clone turned up once. The J gene is TRBJ2-1, the V gene TRBV12-5; 8 nucleotides line up with TRBD2. The J segment lost 7 bases and the V segment lost 2 bases, leaving 10 bases of the junction unmatched. The CDR3 spans 16 residues. Per the germline V gene, CDR1 is LGHNT and CDR2 is FRNRAP. The CDR3 here is CASGLSSGSNINEQFF. The CDR3 DNA sequence: TGTGCTAGTGGTTTGTCGAGCGGGAGTAATATTAATGAGCAGTTCTTC.

The CDR3 DNA follows: TGCGCCAGCAGCCGAAGGGGGGACAGCATATTTGAAAGTGTGCAGTACTTC. Protein sequence: CASSRRGDSIFESVQYF. The V gene is TRBV4-1, the J gene TRBJ2-7; TRBD1 is a possible D gene (7 bases). Per the germline V gene, CDR1 is MGHRA and CDR2 is YSYEKL. Trimming removed 4 bases at V and 9 bases at J, with 28 bases between. The CDR3 consists of 17 residues.

In the case of this clone: Mismatch with germline at one junction end may stem from a read error. V usage is TRBV3-1 (or the pseudogene TRBV3-2) and J usage is TRBJ2-1, with no clear D. The germline V gene has CDR1 LGHDT and CDR2 YNNKEL (reference sequence). This CDR3 is built from 12 residues. The CDR3 sequence: CASNQADNEQFF. Here the CDR3 DNA reads TGTGCCAGCAACCAAGCTGACAATGAGCAGTTCTTC.

This clone was detected a few times. The chain couples TRBV12-5 to TRBJ1-5; tentative D call: TRBD1 (6 bases). This CDR3 has 17 residues. Trimming pared 2 bases from V and 4 bases from J, leaving 18 bases between. The germline gives CDR1 LGHNT, CDR2 FRNRAP. CDR3 residues: CASGLLSPGQTNQPQHF. DNA of the CDR3: TGTGCTAGTGGTTTGTTATCCCCAGGACAGACAAATCAGCCCCAGCATTTT.

This chain links TRBV27 with TRBJ1-3; D call uncertain. Germline CDR1 MNHEY, CDR2 SMNVEV (reference sequence). V dropped 0 bases and J dropped 4 bases, with 4 bases sitting between them. The CDR3 has 13 residues. CDR3 in DNA: TGTGCCAGCAGTTTATCGTCCGGAAACACCATATATTTT. It encodes CASSLSSGNTIYF.

This chain joins TRBV5-6 and TRBJ1-1; 8 bases align to TRBD1. CDR1 is SGHDT and CDR2 is YYEEEE in the germline V gene. V was pared by 4 bases and J by 4 bases, with 3 bases of the junction left unmatched. This CDR3 has 13 residues. This CDR3 is CASSRTGSTEAFF. For the CDR3, the DNA is TGTGCCAGCAGCCGGACAGGGAGCACTGAAGCTTTCTTT.

V and J are TRBV6-5 and TRBJ1-2, with D perhaps TRBD1 (6 bases). V gave up 6 bases and J gave up 8 bases, with 19 bases separating them. CDR1 is MNHEY, CDR2 SVGAGI, per germline. The CDR3 has 14 amino acids. As DNA, the CDR3 is TGTGCCAGCAGCCTCGGGACACCGGGCCGGGGCTACACCTTC. Protein: CASSLGTPGRGYTF.

The V call is TRBV14, the J call TRBJ2-5; 8 bases are a match to TRBD2. The CDR3 covers 14 residues. J was trimmed by 5 bases and V by 4 bases; bases with no gene match: 6. Per germline, CDR1 SGHDN and CDR2 FVKESK. As DNA, the CDR3 is TGTGCCAGCAGCCCGCGACTAGCGATGGAGACCCAGTACTTC. This translates into CASSPRLAMETQYF.

The chain combines TRBV12-3 or TRBV12-4 with TRBJ1-1; TRBD1 is a possible D gene (6 bases). V lost 5 bases and J 8 bases, leaving 15 bases between the germline ends. The CDR3 consists of 13 residues. CDR3: CASSGQQGPEAFF. The CDR3 DNA is TGTGCCAGCAGTGGGCAACAGGGTCCGGAAGCTTTCTTT.